These 29 T cell receptor beta chains were all obtained from the same sample, sequenced in a study of blood T cell repertoires in COVID-19. Data came from immunoSEQ multiplex PCR; TCRdb stores just in-frame clones and leaves some out. The sample yields fewer than 300,000 clones, 70% to 90% seen once. Sequenced sample: peripheral blood. These receptors originate from a woman aged 45 to 65 with acute or convalescent COVID-19.

The J gene is TRBJ2-7, the V gene TRBV10-2; 11 bases agree with TRBD2. CDR1 and CDR2 (germline): WSHSY, SAAADI. The CDR3 is made up of 14 amino acids. V lost 5 bases, J lost 2 bases, and 2 bases stayed unmatched. The CDR3 nucleotides read TGCGCCAGCAGTCTAGCGGGAGGAACCTACGAGCAGTACTTC. Its protein is CASSLAGGTYEQYF.

The chain carries TRBV28 and TRBJ2-7, with 9 bases fitting TRBD1. The CDR3 is made up of 14 amino acids. J gave up 3 bases and V 5 bases, and 5 bases lay outside the gene matches. CDR1 is MDHEN and CDR2 is SYDVKM in the germline V gene. The CDR3 reads CASSVTGGNYEQYF. The CDR3 DNA sequence: TGTGCCAGCAGTGTCACAGGGGGCAACTACGAGCAGTACTTC.

The chain joins TRBV5-1 to TRBJ2-5, with TRBD1 matching 7 bases. V dropped 0 bases and J dropped 4; count of bases not matched to a gene: 9. Germline V CDR1 and CDR2: SGHRS, YFSETQ. This CDR3 has 16 amino acids. CDR3 amino acids: CASSLGQTGVGETQYF. The DNA for the CDR3 is TGCGCCAGCAGCTTGGGCCAAACAGGGGTGGGAGAGACCCAGTACTTC.

The rearrangement joins TRBV4-2 to TRBJ2-7; 9 bases align to TRBD2. CDR3 size: 15 residues. Germline values: CDR1 LGHNA, CDR2 YNFKEQ. The junction had 6 bases not matched to a gene; V was cut back by 4 bases and J by 2 bases. CDR3 nucleotide sequence: TGTGCCAGCAGCCCAAGCGGGAGGAATACCTACGAGCAGTACTTC. It encodes CASSPSGRNTYEQYF.

This chain connects TRBV28 to TRBJ1-4; 9 bases map to TRBD1. V trimming: 2 bases; J trimming: 6 bases; junction bases outside the gene matches: 7. From germline, CDR1 is MDHEN and CDR2 SYDVKM. The CDR3 spans 16 residues. The CDR3 DNA is TGTGCCAGCAGTTTACTACAGGGGGCGCCGGATGAAAAACTGTTTTTT. Its protein is CASSLLQGAPDEKLFF.

The rearrangement joins TRBV2 to TRBJ1-4, with D tentatively TRBD1 (6 bases). Trimming removed 1 base from V and 4 bases from J, with 10 bases in between. The CDR3 loop spans 15 amino acids. Germline CDR1 and CDR2: SNHLY and FYNNEI. CDR3 DNA: TGTGCCAGCAGTGAAGGGCAGGGGAGTAATGAAAAACTGTTTTTT. Its protein is CASSEGQGSNEKLFF.

This chain joins TRBV2 and TRBJ2-3, with 7 bases identical to TRBD1. V lost 4 bases, J lost 1 base, and 2 bases stayed unmatched. The CDR3 has 14 amino acids. Looked up from germline, CDR1 is SNHLY and CDR2 is FYNNEI. The CDR3 sequence: CASSGQGRTDTQYF. CDR3 nucleotides: TGTGCCAGCAGTGGACAGGGCCGCACAGATACGCAGTATTTT.

This clone appeared a single time. V usage is TRBV2 and J usage is TRBJ1-5; TRBD1 matches at 11 bases. Per the germline V gene, CDR1 is SNHLY and CDR2 is FYNNEI. V was clipped by 4 bases and J by 2 bases; unmatched bases: 7. The CDR3 is made up of 17 amino acids. CDR3 nucleotide sequence: TGTGCCAGCAGTGTAGGACAGGGGGCGATGGGCAATCAGCCCCAGCATTTT. Residues: CASSVGQGAMGNQPQHF.

This clone showed up just a few times. The chain has TRBV6-5 and TRBJ2-1; a weak D match, TRBD2 (6 bases). The germline CDR1 and CDR2 sequences are MNHEY and SVGAGI. The CDR3 sequence is 13 residues long. Trimming stripped 8 bases from V and 6 bases from J, with 14 bases between. Here the CDR3 reads CASQAGPGNEQFF. In DNA, the CDR3 is TGTGCCAGCCAGGCGGGGCCCGGCAATGAGCAGTTCTTC.

This sequence joins TRBV2 and TRBJ2-3; the match to TRBD2 covers 8 bases. Germline lookup yields CDR1 SNHLY and CDR2 FYNNEI. The CDR3 extends over 19 amino acids. J gave up 0 bases and V 5 bases, and 16 bases lay outside the gene matches. The CDR3 sequence is CASSRTSSPTFTSTDTQYF. CDR3 nucleotides: TGTGCCAGCAGTCGGACTAGCTCCCCCACTTTTACTAGCACAGATACGCAGTATTTT.

V is TRBV7-3 and J is TRBJ2-7; 11 bases match TRBD2. With V trimmed by 2 bases and J by 5 bases, 8 bases remained unmatched. There are 16 residues in the CDR3. Germline CDR1 SGHTA, CDR2 FQGTGA. As DNA, the CDR3 is TGTGCCAGCAGCTTACTAGCGGGGGGTTCCCTCCACGAGCAGTACTTC. Amino acid sequence: CASSLLAGGSLHEQYF.

This clone was observed at least ten times. The rearrangement links TRBV2 to TRBJ2-2, with 12 bases aligning to TRBD2. The CDR3 is made up of 14 amino acids. J was trimmed by 4 bases and V by 8 bases; bases with no gene match: 2. Looked up from germline, CDR1 is SNHLY and CDR2 is FYNNEI. Written as DNA, the CDR3 is TGTGCCAGCTGGGGACTAGCGGGCACCGGGGAGCTGTTTTTT. Amino acid sequence: CASWGLAGTGELFF.

The sample holds a few counts of this clone. This sequence joins TRBV19 and TRBJ2-1, with 12 bases aligning to TRBD2. Germline V gene lookup returns CDR1 LNHDA and CDR2 SQIVND (reference sequence). V trimming: 7 bases; J trimming: 3 bases; junction bases outside the gene matches: 4. The CDR3 runs to 15 residues. In DNA, the CDR3 is TGTGCCAGTACCTTGACTAGCGGGAGCTACAATGAGCAGTTCTTC. Translated, it gives CASTLTSGSYNEQFF.

The J gene is TRBJ2-7, the V gene TRBV18; D is unclear. The V end lost 0 bases, the J end lost 2 bases, and 11 bases lay between the germline ends. Per the germline V gene, CDR1 is KGHSH and CDR2 is LQKENI. The CDR3 totals 15 residues. CDR3 sequence reads: CASSPPPRQAYEQYF. CDR3 bases: TGTGCCAGCTCACCACCGCCCAGGCAAGCCTACGAGCAGTACTTC.

Here the CDR3 reads CASRPLGRGVSGELFF. The CDR3 DNA sequence: TGTGCCAGCAGACCCCTGGGCAGGGGTGTTTCCGGGGAGCTGTTTTTT. J is TRBJ2-2 and V is TRBV28, with a weak D call TRBD1 (6 bases). This CDR3 spans 16 amino acids. Germline V lookup: CDR1 MDHEN, CDR2 SYDVKM. V dropped 6 bases and J dropped 6 bases, with 20 bases sitting between them.

This clone came up once. This chain links TRBV7-2 with TRBJ1-3; the D gene is possibly TRBD1 (6 bases). Germline loops: CDR1 SGHTA, CDR2 FQGNSA. Trimming shortened V by 6 bases and J by 6 bases, and 18 bases separated the two germline ends. This CDR3 contains 15 residues. This CDR3 reads CASSYNSGHQNTIYF. As DNA, the CDR3 is TGTGCCAGCAGTTATAATTCGGGACACCAAAACACCATATATTTT.

This clone was seen just once. This sequence joins TRBV28 and TRBJ1-4; D is possibly TRBD1 (6 bases). The germline V and J ends were trimmed by 3 bases and 7 bases, with 21 bases remaining between them. This CDR3 region has 17 residues. Germline CDR1 reads MDHEN; CDR2 reads SYDVKM. The CDR3 here is CASSFLAGAPSGEKLFF. Here the CDR3 DNA reads TGTGCCAGCAGTTTTTTAGCAGGGGCGCCCTCAGGTGAAAAACTGTTTTTT.

About this clone: At one end the junction does not follow the germline gene, possibly because of a read error. As DNA, the CDR3 is TGTGCCAGCAGCTTGATAGCGGGAGATAATATCGAGAAGTACTTC. Encoded protein: CASSLIAGDNIEKYF. The chain uses TRBV7-3 and TRBJ2-7; 9 nucleotides align to TRBD2. Germline CDR1 is SGHTA and CDR2 is FQGTGA. This CDR3 region has 15 residues.

The chain links TRBV12-3 or TRBV12-4 to TRBJ2-2; D is uncertain. The CDR3 is 11 residues long. V lost 6 bases and J lost 4, with 3 bases in between. CDR3 residues: CASRATGELFF. The CDR3 DNA follows: TGTGCCAGCAGGGCCACCGGGGAGCTGTTTTTT.

This rearrangement joins TRBV19 to TRBJ2-1; the match to TRBD1 covers 9 bases. J gave up 7 bases and V 10 bases, and 14 bases lay outside the gene matches. CDR1 and CDR2 from the germline V gene are LNHDA and SQIVND (reference sequence). This CDR3 comprises 15 residues. The CDR3 loop is CATKGTGTGFNEQFF. The CDR3 DNA sequence: TGTGCCACAAAGGGGACCGGGACAGGGTTTAATGAGCAGTTCTTC.

The J gene is TRBJ2-7, the V gene TRBV6-5; D not resolved. CDR3 length equals 14 residues. The V end lost 5 bases, the J end lost 3 bases, and 14 bases lay between the germline ends. Germline V gene sequence: CDR1 MNHEY, CDR2 SVGAGI. CDR3 bases: TGTGCCAGCAGTCCCCCGGGTCCCAACTACGAGCAGTACTTC. Its protein is CASSPPGPNYEQYF.

This clone was counted a few times. The chain uses TRBV27 and TRBJ1-5; 11 bases align to TRBD1. There are 15 residues in the CDR3. The trim removed 0 bases at V and 6 bases at J, leaving 1 base unmatched. Germline CDR1 MNHEY, CDR2 SMNVEV (reference sequence). The CDR3 region is CASSLSDRGPQPQHF. Written as DNA, the CDR3 is TGTGCCAGCAGTTTATCGGACAGGGGGCCTCAGCCCCAGCATTTT.

The gene calls are TRBV29-1 and TRBJ2-2, with 12 bases fitting TRBD2. After removal of 4 bases from V and 8 bases from J, the junction contained 8 bases not matched to a gene. Germline lookup yields CDR1 SQVTM and CDR2 ANQGSEA. This CDR3 is built from 15 residues. The CDR3 protein is CSVGGLAGAMGELFF. The DNA for the CDR3 is TGCAGCGTTGGGGGACTAGCGGGTGCGATGGGGGAGCTGTTTTTT.

For this clone: This specimen includes other DNA sequences encoding the same CDR3. This chain links TRBV3-1 (or the pseudogene TRBV3-2) with TRBJ2-5, with 8 bases fitting TRBD2. The V gene's germline CDR1 is LGHDT and CDR2 YNNKEL (reference sequence). This CDR3 contains 14 residues. J lost 3 bases, V lost 1 base, and 1 base had no gene match. This CDR3 is CASSQGGLEETQYF. CDR3 in DNA: TGTGCCAGCAGCCAAGGGGGACTAGAAGAGACCCAGTACTTC.

The rearrangement joins TRBV3-1 (or the pseudogene TRBV3-2) to TRBJ2-3; 7 bases are shared with TRBD2. Per the germline V gene, CDR1 is LGHDT and CDR2 is YNNKEL (reference sequence). The ends lost 4 bases at V and 2 bases at J; junction bases unmatched: 3. The CDR3 runs to 14 residues. Here the CDR3 reads CASSPGRITDTQYF. In nucleotides, the CDR3 is TGTGCCAGCAGCCCCGGGAGGATCACAGATACGCAGTATTTT.

This rearrangement joins TRBV27 to TRBJ2-5; no reliable D call. CDR1 is MNHEY and CDR2 is SMNVEV in the germline V gene (reference sequence). The V and J ends lost 6 bases and 1 base respectively, with 12 bases between them. This CDR3 is built from 14 residues. The CDR3 DNA sequence: TGTGCCAGCAGCAGAGGCGCGTTCCAAGAGACCCAGTACTTC. Its translation: CASSRGAFQETQYF.

The chain has TRBV6-5 and TRBJ2-1; no clear D gene. From germline, CDR1 is MNHEY and CDR2 SVGAGI. Between the trimmed V and J ends, which lost 4 bases and 0 bases, there was a span of 10 bases. There are 15 residues in the CDR3. CDR3 bases: TGTGCCAGCAGTTTCGACTGGAGCTCCTACAATGAGCAGTTCTTC. Amino acid sequence: CASSFDWSSYNEQFF.

The chain is built from TRBV29-1 and TRBJ2-1; 11 nucleotides agree with TRBD2. Germline V lookup: CDR1 SQVTM, CDR2 ANQGSEA. The V segment lost 6 bases and the J segment 4 bases; nucleotides outside the gene matches: 11. This CDR3 spans 16 amino acids. The CDR3 DNA reads TGCAGCGTCGAACTAGCGGGAGAGACGGATTACAATGAGCAGTTCTTC. This gives the protein CSVELAGETDYNEQFF.

The rearrangement joins TRBV7-2 to TRBJ1-2; D remains ambiguous. Per the germline V gene, CDR1 is SGHTA and CDR2 is FQGNSA. The ends were cut back, 10 bases at V and 0 bases at J, with 15 bases in the middle. This CDR3 spans 14 amino acids. CDR3 bases: TGTGCCATTACCCGGGGTTCAGCTAACTATGGCTACACCTTC. It specifies CAITRGSANYGYTF. Filled out from reference TRBV7-2 and TRBJ1-2, the complete variable domain reads GAGVSQSPSNKVTEKGKDVELRCDPISGHTALYWYRQSLGQGLEFLIYFQGNSAPDKSGLPSDRFSAERTGGSVSTLTIQRTQQEDSAVYLCAITRGSANYGYTFGSGTRLTVV.